What follows are 27 T cell receptor beta chains derived from one specimen sequenced in a study of regulatory T cells in long-lasting Graves disease. Regarding time point: newly diagnosed GD, antithyroid drugs for less than 3 months. With RNA extracted from PBMCs as input, the TCR library was made. Arm-PCR of CDR3 regions with iRepertoire HTBI primers generated TCR beta libraries. From the multiplex PCR reads, TCRdb called clonotypes with MiXCR, one entry per CDR3 protein. The sample includes 250,000 to 300,000 distinct CDR3 sequences, 15% to 20% of them seen just once. These same records also appear under a second study, on T cells in Graves' hyperthyroidism and ophthalmopathy.

Material: peripheral blood mononuclear cells (PBMCs), obtained at new diagnosis, from a patient treated with antithyroid drugs. These receptors were taken from a young woman with Graves disease.

This clonotype was counted only a few times. The chain is built from TRBV11-2 and TRBJ2-1; tentative D call: TRBD1 (5 bases). This CDR3 is 14 amino acids long. Germline V gene lookup returns CDR1 SGHAT and CDR2 FQNNGV. The V end lost 2 bases, the J end lost 7 bases, and 12 bases lay between the germline ends. CDR3 coding DNA: TGTGCCAGCAGCTTAAATAGGGGCCAGAATGAGCAGTTCTTC. As protein: CASSLNRGQNEQFF.

This clonotype was seen repeatedly, ten times or more. Germline and junction disagree at one end, which may indicate a read error. The chain couples TRBV7-7 to TRBJ2-5; D remains ambiguous. Germline V gene sequence: CDR1 SSHAT, CDR2 FNYEAQ (reference sequence). This CDR3 comprises 14 residues. CDR3 sequence reads: CASSLNPNQETQYF. DNA of the CDR3: TGTGCTAGCAGCTTAAACCCTAACCAAGAGACCCAGTACTTC.

This clonotype was observed many times. The J gene is TRBJ2-7, the V gene TRBV12-3 or TRBV12-4, with TRBD1 matching over 10 bases. The CDR3 totals 16 residues. V shed 4 bases, J shed 5 bases, and the junction held 11 bases outside the gene matches. The CDR3 sequence is CASSSGGGQGFHEQYF. The DNA for the CDR3 is TGTGCCAGCAGTTCTGGGGGGGGACAGGGGTTCCACGAGCAGTACTTC.

V usage is TRBV29-1 and J usage is TRBJ2-3, with 10 positions matching TRBD2. The CDR3 is made up of 15 amino acids. Trimming took 4 bases from V and 2 from J; bases not matched to a gene: 6. Germline CDR1 and CDR2: SQVTM and ANQGSEA. As DNA, the CDR3 is TGCAGCGTTGGAGTAGCGGGGGGCCACACAGATACGCAGTATTTT. Its translation is CSVGVAGGHTDTQYF.

This clonotype occurred many times. The chain couples TRBV6-1 to TRBJ1-5; TRBD1 agrees at 10 bases. This CDR3 is built from 16 residues. The V gene's germline CDR1 is MNHNS and CDR2 SASEGT. Trimming removed 5 bases from V and 5 bases from J; junction bases left unmatched: 9. CDR3 loop: CASSPTGQGVDQPQHF. CDR3 DNA sequence: TGTGCCAGCAGTCCTACCGGACAGGGGGTCGATCAGCCCCAGCATTTT.

In regard to this clonotype: An end of the junction differs from the germline gene, which may be a read error. The gene calls are TRBV4-1 and TRBJ1-3; no reliable D call. CDR1 MGHRA and CDR2 YSYEKL come from the germline V gene. The CDR3 is made up of 17 amino acids. The CDR3 DNA sequence: TGTGCCAGCAGCCAAGATCCGAGCAGCCTTCGTGGAAACACCATATATTTT. Its translation is CASSQDPSSLRGNTIYF.

This clonotype was observed many times. The chain joins TRBV5-5 to TRBJ2-7, with TRBD2 identical over 7 bases. V shed 7 bases and J 2 bases; nucleotides not matched to a gene: 9. Germline V gene data show CDR1 as SGHKS and CDR2 as YYEKEE (reference sequence). The CDR3 is 14 amino acids. In nucleotides, the CDR3 is TGTGCCAGCGGGGGATTCCGGGGGGCCTACGAGCAGTACTTC. It encodes CASGGFRGAYEQYF.

Ten or more counts support this clonotype. The chain uses TRBV11-2 and TRBJ2-7; TRBD1 matches at 11 bases. This CDR3 has 18 amino acids. With V trimmed by 4 bases and J by 4 bases, 15 bases remained unmatched. The germline CDR1 and CDR2 sequences are SGHAT and FQNNGV. The CDR3 region has the DNA TGTGCCAGCAGCTCGAACAACCGGGACAGGGGGACGCGGTACGAGCAGTACTTC. Protein product: CASSSNNRDRGTRYEQYF. The entire variable domain, with the rest obtained from reference TRBV11-2 and TRBJ2-7, is as follows: EAGVAQSPRYKIIEKRQSVAFWCNPISGHATLYWYQQILGQGPKLLIQFQNNGVVDDSQLPKDRFSAERLKGVDSTLKIQPAKLEDSAVYLCASSSNNRDRGTRYEQYFGPGTRLTVT.

Concerning this clonotype itself: Germline is not matched at one junction end, which may reflect a read error. The gene calls are TRBV6-1 and TRBJ2-7; 9 bases match TRBD1. Germline V gene sequence: CDR1 MNHNS, CDR2 SASEGT. The CDR3 has 15 amino acids. CDR3 in DNA: TGTGCCAGCATAGCAGGGACAGGGTGGACCGGGGAGCTGTACTTC. This translates into CASIAGTGWTGELYF.

This clonotype was counted ten times or more. This rearrangement joins TRBV2 to TRBJ1-5; the D is unclear. The length of the CDR3 is 15 residues. Germline V CDR1 and CDR2: SNHLY, FYNNEI. V was trimmed by 1 base and J by 3 bases, leaving 10 bases between them. The CDR3 reads CASSEEGNDNQPQHF. Here the CDR3 DNA reads TGTGCCAGCAGTGAAGAGGGAAATGACAATCAGCCCCAGCATTTT.

The chain joins TRBV7-9 to TRBJ2-4, with D possibly called TRBD1 or TRBD2 (5 bases each). CDR1 and CDR2 (germline): SEHNR, FQNEAQ (reference sequence). CDR3 length: 15 residues. The V gene lost 1 base and the J gene lost 6 bases, with 13 bases spanning the gap. In DNA form, the CDR3 reads TGTGCCAGCAGCTTAGACGGGGACGGGGCAAACATTCAGTACTTC. Protein product: CASSLDGDGANIQYF. Combining the CDR3 with reference TRBV7-9 and TRBJ2-4 gives the whole variable domain DTGVSQNPRHKITKRGQNVTFRCDPISEHNRLYWYRQTLGQGPEFLTYFQNEAQLEKSRLLSDRFSAERPKGSFSTLEIQRTEQGDSAMYLCASSLDGDGANIQYFGAGTRLSVL.

In this sample, this clonotype turned up many times. The chain joins TRBV6-1 to TRBJ1-1, with a weak D call TRBD1 (6 bases). V shed 5 bases and J shed 6 bases, with 13 bases lying between them. In germline, CDR1 is MNHNS, CDR2 SASEGT. The CDR3 runs to 13 residues. This CDR3 reads CASSLRRGAEAFF. CDR3 DNA: TGTGCCAGCAGTCTCCGGAGGGGGGCTGAAGCTTTCTTT.

This clonotype was seen many times. V usage is TRBV20-1 and J usage is TRBJ2-1; D not certain. The V gene's germline CDR1 is DFQATT and CDR2 SNEGSKA (reference sequence). This CDR3 is built from 15 residues. V was clipped by 6 bases and J by 0 bases, with 15 bases between them. This chain's CDR3 is CSAGHHRSSYNEQFF. The CDR3 DNA follows: TGCAGTGCGGGTCACCACCGGAGCTCCTACAATGAGCAGTTCTTC.

This clonotype came up many times. The DNA of the CDR3 is TGTGCCAGTATCGGGTCCTGGGTACATGGCTACACCTTC. Amino acids: CASIGSWVHGYTF. The chain carries TRBV19 and TRBJ1-2, with D hard to call. V was pared by 7 bases and J by 6 bases, with 15 bases between. Germline loops: CDR1 LNHDA, CDR2 SQIVND (reference sequence). This CDR3 region has 13 residues. Variable domain in full (rest from reference TRBV19 and TRBJ1-2): DGGITQSPKYLFRKEGQNVTLSCEQNLNHDAMYWYRQDPGQGLRLIYYSQIVNDFQKGDIAEGYSVSREKKESFPLTVTSAQKNPTAFYLCASIGSWVHGYTFGSGTRLTVV.

At least ten counts were recorded for this clonotype. V usage is TRBV20-1 and J usage is TRBJ2-7; D is possibly TRBD1 (6 bases). CDR1 and CDR2 from the germline V gene are DFQATT and SNEGSKA (reference sequence). Trimming removed 2 bases from V and 1 base from J, with 12 bases in between. The CDR3 contains 14 residues. The CDR3 region is CSARIRQESYEQYF. DNA for the CDR3: TGCAGTGCTAGAATAAGACAGGAATCCTACGAGCAGTACTTC.

As concerns this clonotype: Just one base apart from a much larger clone, this may be a read error. The chain recombines TRBV6-1 with TRBJ1-2; D uncertain. The ends were cut back, 3 bases at V and 7 bases at J, with 12 bases in the middle. CDR1 MNHNS and CDR2 SASEGT come from the germline V gene. There are 13 residues in the CDR3. The CDR3, as DNA: TGTGCCAGCAGTGAGCTCTTGACACGTGGCTACACCTTC. It is translated as CASSELLTRGYTF.

This clonotype was detected only a few times. One end of the junction varies from germline; a read error may be responsible. The V call is TRBV7-3, the J call TRBJ1-1; 10 positions agree with TRBD1. The CDR3 length is 18 residues. Germline CDR1 is SGHTA and CDR2 is FQGTGA. CDR3 DNA sequence: TGTGCCAGCAGCTTCCCCCCGGGACAGGGGCCCCAGAACACTAAAGCTTTCTTT. This sequence encodes CASSFPPGQGPQNTKAFF. The complete variable domain, with remaining parts taken from reference TRBV7-3 and TRBJ1-1, reads GAGVSQTPSNKVTEKGKYVELRCDPISGHTALYWYRQSLGQGPEFLIYFQGTGAADDSGLPNDRFFAVRPEGSVSTLKIQRTERGDSAVYLCASSFPPGQGPQNTKAFFGQGTRLTVV.

At least ten counts were recorded for this clonotype. This chain connects TRBV15 to TRBJ2-5, with D perhaps TRBD2 (5 bases). The V gene's germline CDR1 is LNHNV and CDR2 YYDKDF (reference sequence). Trimming shortened V by 0 bases and J by 5 bases, and 19 bases separated the two germline ends. The CDR3 is made up of 17 amino acids. CDR3 in amino acids: CATSRDHPGNDGETQYF. CDR3 nucleotides: TGTGCCACCAGCAGAGACCATCCGGGGAACGACGGGGAGACCCAGTACTTC.

The chain recombines TRBV20-1 with TRBJ2-2; 7 positions match TRBD2. This CDR3 comprises 12 residues. The germline V gene encodes CDR1 DFQATT and CDR2 SNEGSKA (reference sequence). Trimming removed 5 bases from V and 5 bases from J; junction bases left unmatched: 2. CDR3 region: CSAGGGTGELFF. In nucleotides, the CDR3 is TGCAGTGCTGGGGGGGGGACCGGGGAGCTGTTTTTT.

Ten or more counts support this clonotype. The chain joins TRBV27 to TRBJ1-1, with 8 bases matching TRBD1. In germline, CDR1 is MNHEY, CDR2 SMNVEV (reference sequence). The junction had 9 bases not matched to a gene; V was cut back by 6 bases and J by 0 bases. This CDR3 is built from 16 residues. The CDR3 region is CASSRTGRHMNTEAFF. CDR3 bases: TGTGCCAGCAGCCGGACAGGGCGCCACATGAACACTGAAGCTTTCTTT.

The chain is built from TRBV5-6 and TRBJ2-4; D is uncertain. Germline V gene sequence: CDR1 SGHDT, CDR2 YYEEEE. V shed 3 bases and J shed 9 bases, with 10 bases lying between them. The CDR3 totals 12 residues. CDR3 in DNA: TGTGCCAGCAGCTCTAGGACCCCCATTCAGTACTTC. It encodes CASSSRTPIQYF.

This clonotype appeared a few times. The rearrangement joins TRBV11-2 to TRBJ1-1, with D possibly TRBD1 on 5 matching bases. This CDR3 region has 12 residues. CDR1 is SGHAT and CDR2 is FQNNGV in the germline V gene. V was clipped by 1 base and J by 10 bases, with 10 bases between them. The CDR3 DNA reads TGTGCCAGCAGCTTAGCAGGAGGGGTAGCTTTCTTT. Protein sequence: CASSLAGGVAFF. The full variable domain, completed using reference TRBV11-2 and TRBJ1-1, is EAGVAQSPRYKIIEKRQSVAFWCNPISGHATLYWYQQILGQGPKLLIQFQNNGVVDDSQLPKDRFSAERLKGVDSTLKIQPAKLEDSAVYLCASSLAGGVAFFGQGTRLTVV.

This clonotype appeared many times. The rearrangement links TRBV20-1 to TRBJ1-4; D gene ambiguous. Germline values: CDR1 DFQATT, CDR2 SNEGSKA (reference sequence). With 0 bases removed from V and 8 bases from J, the gap between germline ends came to 19 bases. The CDR3 sequence is 16 residues long. The CDR3 DNA reads TGCAGTGCTAGAGAACTTTTTAAGGGATCGGGGGAAAAACTGTTTTTT. Its translation: CSARELFKGSGEKLFF.

In this sample, this clonotype turned up once. A far larger clone is only one base removed, so a read error is likely. This rearrangement joins TRBV12-3 or TRBV12-4 to TRBJ2-7; 10 bases match TRBD1. This CDR3 has 14 amino acids. The junction had 11 bases not matched to a gene; V was cut back by 7 bases and J by 8 bases. CDR3 protein: CASNPGTGAYKQYF. The CDR3 DNA reads TGTGCCAGCAACCCCGGGACAGGGGCTTACAAGCAGTACTTC.

This clonotype was detected many times. The genes are TRBV7-2 and TRBJ2-3, with 10 bases matching TRBD2. The germline gives CDR1 SGHTA, CDR2 FQGNSA. This CDR3 is built from 16 residues. Trimming cost V 3 bases and J 5 bases; bases outside gene matches: 8. DNA of the CDR3: TGTGCCAGCAGCTTCACTAGCGGGGCCCACGGAGATACGCAGTATTTT. As protein: CASSFTSGAHGDTQYF.

This clonotype was counted once. This may arise from a read error, as a much more abundant clone is one base away. The chain has TRBV19 and TRBJ2-3, with unresolved D. Germline V CDR1 and CDR2: LNHDA, SQIVND (reference sequence). Trimming removed 8 bases at V and 1 base at J, with 10 bases between. CDR3 size: 13 residues. The CDR3 coding sequence is TGTGCCAGTGGCATGTGGCGCACAGATACGCAGTATTTT. This gives the protein CASGMWRTDTQYF. Full variable domain (missing parts from reference TRBV19 and TRBJ2-3): DGGITQSPKYLFRKEGQNVTLSCEQNLNHDAMYWYRQDPGQGLRLIYYSQIVNDFQKGDIAEGYSVSREKKESFPLTVTSAQKNPTAFYLCASGMWRTDTQYFGPGTRLTVL.

This clonotype appeared many times. Being one base from a much bigger clone, this may be a read error. The chain joins TRBV6-1 to TRBJ1-5; D is uncertain. CDR3 length: 14 residues. Germline CDR1 reads MNHNS; CDR2 reads SASEGT. The V end was cut by 5 bases, the J end by 7 bases, with 15 bases between. This chain's CDR3 is CASSHGSRRQPQHF. CDR3 coding DNA: TGTGCCAGCAGTCACGGAAGCAGGAGACAGCCCCAGCATTTT.